The clone carrying this T cell receptor beta chain was found a few times. Each CDR3 protein is one row after TCRdb ran MiXCR on the RT-PCR reads. The sample gives about 680,000 distinct CDR3 sequences, around 14% of which show up once; 3.6% is in the top ten. Germline lookup yields CDR1 MGHDK and CDR2 SYGVNS. V dropped 4 bases and J dropped 3 bases, with 12 bases sitting between them. This CDR3 comprises 14 residues. This clonotype originated in a female donor in good health, serving as a healthy control. The rearrangement joins TRBV25-1 to TRBJ1-1; D unclear. Sequencing was performed on memory CD4+ T cells from blood. The CDR3 region has the DNA TGTGCCAGCAGTGCCGCGACGGAATACACTGAAGCTTTCTTT. This codes for CASSAATEYTEAFF.